This is a list of T cell receptor beta chains from one sample in a study of Graves' ophthalmopathy and Graves' hyperthyroidism. TCRdb reanalysed the multiplex PCR reads using MiXCR and keeps one entry per CDR3 protein. The table includes hundreds of thousands of distinct CDR3 sequences, 20% to 25% detected once. The specimen was peripheral blood. These receptors all stem from a woman younger than 30 with stable Graves' hyperthyroidism. Some clones in this sample may be carry-over from other donors' samples. Each CDR3 is given with its conserved first and last residue. D genes are given only for firm matches. Clone size is given for some rows only: seen once, a few or many times, or a class if the clone is expanded.

NA	TRBV6-1	TRBJ1-1	many	TGTGCCAGCAGTGCCCAGGCCCCCAACACTGAAGCTTTCTTT	CASSAQAPNTEAFF
TRBD1	TRBV2	TRBJ1-2	many	TGTGCCAGCAGTGAAGCGACAGGGGCTTCCTATGGCTACACCTTC	CASSEATGASYGYTF
TRBD1	TRBV12-3/TRBV12-4	TRBJ1-2	many	TGTGCCAGCAGCCCCACCTTCCGGGACAGGGCCTTTGGCTACACCTTC	CASSPTFRDRAFGYTF
TRBD1	TRBV4-3	TRBJ1-1	few	TGCGCCAGCAGCCGTGGAGGGGGTACAGCAGGGGGTCTAGGGGGGAACACTGAAGCTTTCTTT	CASSRGGGTAGGLGGNTEAFF
NA	TRBV30	TRBJ2-7	NA	TGTGCCTGGGGAGCAGGGGTGCGCTACGAGCAGTACTTC	CAWGAGVRYEQYF
NA	TRBV14	TRBJ1-1	many	TGTGCCAGCAGCCAAGACTGGACTGAAGCTTTCTTT	CASSQDWTEAFF
NA	TRBV27	TRBJ1-5	many	TGTGCCAGCAGTCGCGGGGCAGGAGGTAATCAGCCCCAGCATTTT	CASSRGAGGNQPQHF
NA	TRBV27	TRBJ2-7	few	TGTGCCAGCAGCGAAACTCGGGACCGAACCTACGAGCAGTACTTC	CASSETRDRTYEQYF
NA	TRBV19	TRBJ1-2	many	TGTGCCAGTAGTGACTCGGACCATGGCTACACCTTC	CASSDSDHGYTF
NA	TRBV30	TRBJ1-1	many	TGTGCCTGGACACGGTGGAACACTGAAGCTTTCTTT	CAWTRWNTEAFF
TRBD1	TRBV29-1	TRBJ2-2	few	TGCAGCGTTGAAGAAGTCAACCGACAGGGGACCGGGGAGCTGTTTTTT	CSVEEVNRQGTGELFF
TRBD1	TRBV11-2	TRBJ1-1	many	TGTGCCAGCAGCTCCCAGGGGGCCAAGAACACTGAAGCTTTCTTT	CASSSQGAKNTEAFF
NA	TRBV14	TRBJ2-3	few	TGTGCCAGCAGCCAAGTCAGGAGCACAGATACGCAGTATTTT	CASSQVRSTDTQYF
NA	TRBV6-2/TRBV6-3	TRBJ1-1	many	TGTGCCAGCAGTTTGTATAGGGAAGCCCCCTACATGAACACTGAAGCTTTCTTT	CASSLYREAPYMNTEAFF
NA	TRBV27	TRBJ2-5	many	TGTGCCAGCAGTTCTAACCTCCAAGAGACCCAGTACTTC	CASSSNLQETQYF
NA	TRBV12-3/TRBV12-4	TRBJ1-3	NA	TGTGCCAGCAGCTACAGGGGAAACACCATATATTTT	CASSYRGNTIYF
NA	TRBV5-4	TRBJ2-7	few	TGTGCCAGCAGCCCAGTCGGACAGCCAAACTCCTACGAGCAGTACTTC	CASSPVGQPNSYEQYF
NA	TRBV12-3/TRBV12-4	TRBJ1-1	NA	TGTGCCAGCAGGGGAGGAGGGCGGGCTTTCTTT	CASRGGGRAFF
NA	TRBV24-1	TRBJ2-7	NA	TGTGCCACCAGTGACCCTACTTCCTACGAGCAGTACTTC	CATSDPTSYEQYF
NA	TRBV7-9	TRBJ1-1	few	TGTGCCAGCAGCTTAACCCGGACGGAGAACACTGAAGCTTTCTTT	CASSLTRTENTEAFF
NA	TRBV7-6	TRBJ2-2	many	TGTGCCAGCAGCTTAGAAGGGGATACGAACACCGGGGAGCTGTTTTTT	CASSLEGDTNTGELFF
NA	TRBV30	TRBJ2-7	NA	TGTGCCTGGAGGGGGGGCGGCTACGAGCAGTACTTC	CAWRGGGYEQYF
NA	TRBV4-1	TRBJ1-5	few	TGCGCCAGCAGCCAAACGGGACATCTTAGCAATCAGCCCCAGCATTTT	CASSQTGHLSNQPQHF
TRBD1	TRBV12-3/TRBV12-4	TRBJ1-5	NA	TGTGCCAGCAGTTCCGGGACAGGTCAAAATCAGCCCCAGCATTTT	CASSSGTGQNQPQHF
NA	TRBV11-2	TRBJ1-1	NA	TGTGCCAGCAGCTTAGGGAGGAACCTGAACACTGAAGCTTTCTTT	CASSLGRNLNTEAFF
NA	TRBV7-9	TRBJ2-7	NA	TGTGCCAGCAGCTTAGCCATGCAAGGGGACGAGCAGGACTTC	CASSLAMQGDEQDF
NA	TRBV20-1	TRBJ2-5	many	TGCAGTGCTAGGAGGCCGGGCGGGGAGACCCAGTACTTC	CSARRPGGETQYF